Shown below are 27 T cell receptor beta chains from a single sample sequenced in a study of PD-L1 blockade in urothelial cancer. TCRdb's table, derived via immunoSEQ multiplex PCR, lists solely in-frame clones and lacks some. Of roughly 120,000 clones in the sample, roughly 84% were seen once. Indicated time point: pretreatment peripheral blood. The sample was PBMCs, taken around atezolizumab (anti-PD-L1) treatment. The receptors originated from a man aged 45-60 years with urothelial cancer.

J is TRBJ2-3 and V is TRBV7-9; possible D gene TRBD2, 6 bases. Trimming left V 4 bases short and J 6 bases short, with 17 bases between. CDR1 and CDR2 from the germline V gene are SEHNR and FQNEAQ (reference sequence). This CDR3 spans 15 amino acids. The CDR3 here is CASSWRDSSADTQYF. CDR3 nucleotide sequence: TGTGCCAGCAGCTGGCGGGACTCCTCTGCGGATACGCAGTATTTT.

The chain employs TRBV2 and TRBJ2-3; 10 bases are shared with TRBD2. This CDR3 has 12 amino acids. Germline loops: CDR1 SNHLY, CDR2 FYNNEI. V gave up 7 bases and J gave up 13 bases; unmatched junction bases: 8. CDR3 DNA sequence: TGTGCCAGCACCCTTAGCGGGAGGTTGGAGTATTTT. Protein product: CASTLSGRLEYF.

The chain employs TRBV18 and TRBJ2-7; TRBD1 matches 9 bases. V lost 4 bases, J lost 3 bases, and 4 bases stayed unmatched. Looked up from germline, CDR1 is KGHSH and CDR2 is LQKENI. The CDR3 contains 14 residues. CDR3 coding DNA: TGTGCCAGCTCACAAGGGACAGGGCGCTACGAGCAGTACTTC. Its translation: CASSQGTGRYEQYF.

Only one count was recorded for this clone. V and J are TRBV18 and TRBJ2-1, with 7 bases lining up with TRBD2. Germline V lookup: CDR1 KGHSH, CDR2 LQKENI. This CDR3 is built from 13 residues. The V segment lost 3 bases and the J segment 5 bases; nucleotides outside the gene matches: 1. The CDR3 coding sequence is TGTGCCAGCTCACCTGGACTAGACAATGAGCAGTTCTTC. This sequence encodes CASSPGLDNEQFF.

This clone is a singleton in its sample. This rearrangement joins TRBV10-2 to TRBJ2-7; D is undetermined. Trimming stripped 8 bases from V and 6 bases from J, with 11 bases between. The CDR3 sequence is 11 residues long. Germline V gene sequence: CDR1 WSHSY, CDR2 SAAADI. DNA of the CDR3: TGCGCCAGCTCCCCCCTCGTCGAGCAGTACTTC. This encodes CASSPLVEQYF.

This rearrangement joins TRBV5-1 to TRBJ2-2, with D perhaps matching TRBD2 (6 bases). V lost 7 bases and J lost 5, with 18 bases in between. The CDR3 has 15 amino acids. In germline, CDR1 is SGHRS, CDR2 YFSETQ. The CDR3 bases are TGCGCCAGCGGCGAGGAGGGACCGCGGACCGGGGAGCTGTTTTTT. Protein sequence: CASGEEGPRTGELFF.

This clone was counted a single time. The rearrangement uses TRBV19 and TRBJ2-7; tentative D call: TRBD2 (6 bases). This CDR3 is built from 12 residues. V gave up 10 bases and J gave up 0 bases, with 10 bases separating them. Germline loops: CDR1 LNHDA, CDR2 SQIVND (reference sequence). The CDR3, as DNA: TGTGCCACCCGGGACTTCTCCTACGAGCAGTACTTC. Translation gives CATRDFSYEQYF.

The V gene is TRBV6-1, the J gene TRBJ2-7; 11 bases line up with TRBD2. The CDR3 has 16 residues. Losses at the gene ends were 3 bases for V and 2 bases for J; bases not matched to a gene: 6. The germline V gene has CDR1 MNHNS and CDR2 SASEGT. CDR3 sequence reads: CASSDPGTSGTYEQYF. The CDR3 coding sequence is TGTGCCAGCAGTGACCCGGGGACTAGCGGAACCTACGAGCAGTACTTC.

This rearrangement joins TRBV7-2 to TRBJ2-1; TRBD2 matches at 12 bases. Per the germline V gene, CDR1 is SGHTA and CDR2 is FQGNSA. Unmatched junction bases numbered 2, after V lost 5 bases and J lost 0 bases. CDR3 size: 16 residues. As DNA, the CDR3 is TGTGCCAGCAGCCAGACTAGCGGGAGCTCCTACAATGAGCAGTTCTTC. Protein sequence: CASSQTSGSSYNEQFF.

The V gene is TRBV19, the J gene TRBJ1-2; weak D call: TRBD1 (6 bases). CDR1 and CDR2 (germline): LNHDA, SQIVND (reference sequence). This CDR3 spans 13 amino acids. Trimming took 7 bases from V and 3 from J, leaving 12 bases between them. The CDR3: CASTADRYYGYTF. The CDR3 DNA reads TGTGCCAGTACCGCGGACAGATACTATGGCTACACCTTC.

This rearrangement joins TRBV10-3 to TRBJ2-7; TRBD1 might be the D (7 bases). The germline V gene has CDR1 ENHRY and CDR2 SYGVKD. The V gene lost 8 bases and the J gene lost 2 bases, with 16 bases spanning the gap. The length of the CDR3 is 14 residues. The CDR3 DNA follows: TGTGCCATCGGGGGGACAGTTAAAACCTACGAGCAGTACTTC. Its translation is CAIGGTVKTYEQYF.

This chain joins TRBV5-5 and TRBJ2-7; TRBD1 agrees at 9 bases. Germline CDR1 SGHKS, CDR2 YYEKEE (reference sequence). Unmatched junction bases numbered 13, after V lost 7 bases and J lost 2 bases. The CDR3 is 16 amino acids. The CDR3 bases are TGTGCCAGCTTTCGAGGACAGGGGCCCTCCGCCTACGAGCAGTACTTC. This gives the protein CASFRGQGPSAYEQYF.

The chain joins TRBV27 to TRBJ1-5; D not resolved. The length of the CDR3 is 13 residues. The germline V gene has CDR1 MNHEY and CDR2 SMNVEV (reference sequence). V was cut by 3 bases and J by 6 bases, with 9 bases left in between. CDR3 sequence: CASSFIQSQPQHF. In DNA, the CDR3 is TGTGCCAGCAGTTTCATACAGAGTCAGCCCCAGCATTTT.

V and J are TRBV5-1 and TRBJ1-1; TRBD1 aligns across 7 bases. Germline CDR1 SGHRS, CDR2 YFSETQ. J lost 7 bases, V lost 3 bases, and 9 bases had no gene match. This CDR3 is built from 14 residues. CDR3: CASSWSRTGDEAFF. DNA for the CDR3: TGCGCCAGCAGCTGGAGCCGGACAGGCGATGAAGCTTTCTTT.

The J gene is TRBJ2-1, the V gene TRBV4-2; possible D gene TRBD2, 5 bases. The CDR3 has 18 residues. V lost 4 bases, J lost 0 bases, and 19 bases lay in between. Germline loops: CDR1 LGHNA, CDR2 YNFKEQ. The CDR3 DNA sequence: TGTGCCAGCAGCCCAGACCTCACAAGAGGGAGCTCCTACAATGAGCAGTTCTTC. This translates into CASSPDLTRGSSYNEQFF.

This clone has just a few counts. This chain connects TRBV6-5 to TRBJ1-5; maybe TRBD1 (6 bases). Germline V gives CDR1 MNHEY, CDR2 SVGAGI. CDR3 length: 15 amino acids. V was clipped by 5 bases and J by 0 bases, with 11 bases between them. Here the CDR3 reads CASSLQGLSNQPQHF. CDR3 nucleotide sequence: TGTGCCAGCAGTCTACAGGGTCTTAGCAATCAGCCCCAGCATTTT.

This rearrangement joins TRBV6-1 to TRBJ2-1, with TRBD2 identical over 14 bases. The germline CDR1 and CDR2 sequences are MNHNS and SASEGT. The CDR3 is 15 amino acids. With V trimmed by 10 bases and J by 9 bases, 11 bases remained unmatched. CDR3 residues: CATSSGTSGSSEQFF. The CDR3 DNA follows: TGTGCCACCTCCTCCGGGACTAGCGGGAGTAGTGAGCAGTTCTTC.

This clone came up once. V gene TRBV11-1 combines with J gene TRBJ2-7, with TRBD2 as a possible D gene (5 bases). CDR3 size: 16 residues. Germline V gene lookup returns CDR1 SGHAT and CDR2 FQDESV (reference sequence). V was pared by 3 bases and J by 0 bases, with 15 bases between. The CDR3 reads CASSFSGGGISYEQYF. CDR3 in DNA: TGTGCCAGCAGCTTCTCCGGAGGAGGAATCTCCTACGAGCAGTACTTC.

The chain links TRBV5-6 to TRBJ1-1, with 7 bases that match TRBD1. CDR3 length: 17 residues. The J segment lost 1 base and the V segment lost 2 bases, leaving 11 bases of the junction unmatched. Germline-derived CDR1 and CDR2 are SGHDT and YYEEEE. The CDR3 DNA sequence: TGTGCCAGCAGCTTAAAAATAACCGGGACAGAGAACACTGAAGCTTTCTTT. Its protein product is CASSLKITGTENTEAFF.

The chain joins TRBV7-2 to TRBJ2-5, with 8 positions matching TRBD1. The CDR3 runs 16 residues. Germline CDR1 is SGHTA and CDR2 is FQGNSA. J was trimmed by 4 bases and V by 2 bases; bases with no gene match: 9. The CDR3: CASSLIGPGGRETQYF. The CDR3 bases are TGTGCCAGCAGCTTAATCGGACCAGGGGGCCGAGAGACCCAGTACTTC.

The genes are TRBV19 and TRBJ1-1; 9 bases agree with TRBD1. Germline-derived CDR1 and CDR2 are LNHDA and SQIVND (reference sequence). This CDR3 region has 15 residues. The junction had 13 bases not matched to a gene; V was cut back by 10 bases and J by 4 bases. DNA for the CDR3: TGTGCCACCAAAAGGACAGGGGAATCGGTCACTGAAGCTTTCTTT. It specifies CATKRTGESVTEAFF.

CDR3: CASSIDHRQGTETQYF. CDR3 nucleotides: TGTGCCAGTAGTATAGACCACCGACAGGGAACCGAGACCCAGTACTTC. The chain employs TRBV19 and TRBJ2-5; 7 bases match TRBD1. V dropped 0 bases and J dropped 5; count of bases not matched to a gene: 9. The germline gives CDR1 LNHDA, CDR2 SQIVND (reference sequence). The length of the CDR3 is 16 residues.

In this sample, this clone turned up once. The chain uses TRBV2 and TRBJ2-7; possible D gene TRBD2, 6 bases. V was shortened by 8 bases and J by 2 bases, with 10 bases between the two germline ends. The CDR3 has 12 amino acids. Germline CDR1 reads SNHLY; CDR2 reads FYNNEI. CDR3 sequence reads: CASGRGAYEQYF. The CDR3, as DNA: TGTGCCAGCGGGCGGGGTGCCTACGAGCAGTACTTC. Looking up the rest from reference TRBV2 and TRBJ2-7 gives the full variable domain: EPEVTQTPSHQVTQMGQEVILRCVPISNHLYFYWYRQILGQKVEFLVSFYNNEISEKSEIFDDQFSVERPDGSNFTLKIRSTKLEDSAMYFCASGRGAYEQYFGPGTRLTVT.

The chain links TRBV7-9 to TRBJ2-3; a weak D match, TRBD1 (6 bases). Germline V gene data show CDR1 as SEHNR and CDR2 as FQNEAQ (reference sequence). The CDR3 loop spans 14 amino acids. The germline V and J ends were trimmed by 2 bases and 0 bases, with 6 bases remaining between them. DNA for the CDR3: TGTGCCAGCAGCTTAACAGGGAGCACAGATACGCAGTATTTT. As protein: CASSLTGSTDTQYF.

This sequence joins TRBV4-1 and TRBJ1-2; D perhaps matches TRBD1 (5 bases). The CDR3 length is 16 residues. The V gene lost 1 base and the J gene lost 2 bases, with 14 bases spanning the gap. CDR1 is MGHRA and CDR2 is YSYEKL in the germline V gene. The CDR3 nucleotides are TGCGCCAGCAGCCAAGGCCGGGGGGACCGCAACTATGGCTACACCTTC. As protein: CASSQGRGDRNYGYTF.

This chain uses TRBV2 with TRBJ2-5; D is perhaps TRBD1 (6 bases). Per the germline V gene, CDR1 is SNHLY and CDR2 is FYNNEI. The CDR3 is 15 amino acids. Between the trimmed V and J ends, which lost 3 bases and 2 bases, there was a span of 13 bases. CDR3 bases: TGTGCCAGCAGTGATTGGGGGCCCCTACAAGAGACCCAGTACTTC. Residues: CASSDWGPLQETQYF. The variable domain in full, completed from reference TRBV2 and TRBJ2-5, reads EPEVTQTPSHQVTQMGQEVILRCVPISNHLYFYWYRQILGQKVEFLVSFYNNEISEKSEIFDDQFSVERPDGSNFTLKIRSTKLEDSAMYFCASSDWGPLQETQYFGPGTRLLVL.

Only one count was recorded for this clone. The chain links TRBV4-1 to TRBJ1-5; D is unresolved. The CDR3 is 13 amino acids. Germline V gives CDR1 MGHRA, CDR2 YSYEKL. Trimming took off 1 base at V and 10 bases at J, with 11 bases between the two ends. CDR3 DNA sequence: TGCGCCAGCAGCCAAGCAACGGGTCATCCCCAGCATTTT. Residues: CASSQATGHPQHF.